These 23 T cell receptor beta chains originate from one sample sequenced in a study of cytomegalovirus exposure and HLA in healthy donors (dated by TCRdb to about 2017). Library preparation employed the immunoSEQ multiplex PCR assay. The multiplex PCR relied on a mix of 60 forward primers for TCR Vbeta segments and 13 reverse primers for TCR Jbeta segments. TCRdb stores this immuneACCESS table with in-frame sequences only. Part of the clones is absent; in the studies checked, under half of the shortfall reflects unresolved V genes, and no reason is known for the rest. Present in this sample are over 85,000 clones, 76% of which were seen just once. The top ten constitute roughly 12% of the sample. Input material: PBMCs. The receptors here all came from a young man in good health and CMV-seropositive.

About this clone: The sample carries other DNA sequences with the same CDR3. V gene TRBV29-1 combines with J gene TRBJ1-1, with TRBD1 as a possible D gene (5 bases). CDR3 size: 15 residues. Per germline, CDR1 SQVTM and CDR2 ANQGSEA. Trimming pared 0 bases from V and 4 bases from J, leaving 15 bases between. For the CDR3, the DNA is TGCAGCGTTGAAGACGGTACAGACAGCGCCACTGAAGCTTTCTTT. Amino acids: CSVEDGTDSATEAFF.

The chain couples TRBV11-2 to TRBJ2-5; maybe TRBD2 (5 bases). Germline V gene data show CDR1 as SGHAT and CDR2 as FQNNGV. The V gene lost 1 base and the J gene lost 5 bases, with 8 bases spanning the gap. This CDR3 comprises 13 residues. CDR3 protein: CASSLAGSETQYF. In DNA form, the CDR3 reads TGTGCCAGCAGCTTAGCGGGAAGCGAGACCCAGTACTTC.

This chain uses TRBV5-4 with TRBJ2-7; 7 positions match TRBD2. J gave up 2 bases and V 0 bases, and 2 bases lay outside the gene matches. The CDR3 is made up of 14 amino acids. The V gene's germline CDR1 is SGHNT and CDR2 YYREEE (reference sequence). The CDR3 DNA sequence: TGTGCCAGCAGCTTGGCTAGCGGTCCCTACGAGCAGTACTTC. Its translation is CASSLASGPYEQYF.

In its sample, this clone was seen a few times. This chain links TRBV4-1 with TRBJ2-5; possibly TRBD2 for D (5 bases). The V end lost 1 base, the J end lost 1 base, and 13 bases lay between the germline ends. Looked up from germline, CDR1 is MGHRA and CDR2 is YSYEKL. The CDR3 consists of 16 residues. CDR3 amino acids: CASSQVDEGGQETQYF. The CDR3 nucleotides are TGCGCCAGCAGCCAAGTGGACGAGGGCGGCCAAGAGACCCAGTACTTC.

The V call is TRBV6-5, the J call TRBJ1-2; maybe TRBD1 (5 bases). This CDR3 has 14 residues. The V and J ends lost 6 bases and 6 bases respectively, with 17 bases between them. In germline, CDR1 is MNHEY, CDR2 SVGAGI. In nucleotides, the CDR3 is TGTGCCAGCAGGCGGGGCCTAATGGAGAATGGCTACACCTTC. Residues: CASRRGLMENGYTF.

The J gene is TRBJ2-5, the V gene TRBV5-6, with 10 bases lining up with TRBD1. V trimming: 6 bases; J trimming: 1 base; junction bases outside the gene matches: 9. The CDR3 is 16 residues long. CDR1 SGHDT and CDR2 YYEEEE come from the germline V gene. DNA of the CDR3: TGTGCCAGCACCCTTTGGGACAGGGGTGCCCAAGAGACCCAGTACTTC. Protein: CASTLWDRGAQETQYF.

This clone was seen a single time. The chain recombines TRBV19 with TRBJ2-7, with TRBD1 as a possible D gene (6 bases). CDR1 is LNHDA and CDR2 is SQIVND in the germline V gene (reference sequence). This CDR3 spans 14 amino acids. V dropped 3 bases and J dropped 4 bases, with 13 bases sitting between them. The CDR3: CASSIHIQGYEQYF. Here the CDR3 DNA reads TGTGCCAGTAGTATCCACATACAGGGATACGAGCAGTACTTC. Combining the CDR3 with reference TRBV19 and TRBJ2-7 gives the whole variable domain DGGITQSPKYLFRKEGQNVTLSCEQNLNHDAMYWYRQDPGQGLRLIYYSQIVNDFQKGDIAEGYSVSREKKESFPLTVTSAQKNPTAFYLCASSIHIQGYEQYFGPGTRLTVT.

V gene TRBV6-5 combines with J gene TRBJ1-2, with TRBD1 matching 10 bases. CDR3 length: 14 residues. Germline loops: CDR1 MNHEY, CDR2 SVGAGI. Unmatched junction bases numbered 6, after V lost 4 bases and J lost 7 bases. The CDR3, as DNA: TGTGCCAGCAGTTTCGACCGGGACAGGGGTGGCTACACCTTC. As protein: CASSFDRDRGGYTF.

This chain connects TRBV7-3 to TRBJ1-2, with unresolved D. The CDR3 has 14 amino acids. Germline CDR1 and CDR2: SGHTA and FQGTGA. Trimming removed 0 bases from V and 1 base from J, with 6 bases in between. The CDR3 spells CASSLTPINYGYTF. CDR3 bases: TGTGCCAGCAGCTTAACCCCCATTAACTATGGCTACACCTTC.

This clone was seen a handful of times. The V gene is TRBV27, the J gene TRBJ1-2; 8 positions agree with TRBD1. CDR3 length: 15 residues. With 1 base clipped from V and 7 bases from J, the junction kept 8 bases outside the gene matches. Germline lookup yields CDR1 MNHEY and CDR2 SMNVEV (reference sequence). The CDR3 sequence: CASSLFPDRASGYTF. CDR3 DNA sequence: TGTGCCAGCAGTTTATTCCCGGACAGGGCGAGTGGCTACACCTTC.

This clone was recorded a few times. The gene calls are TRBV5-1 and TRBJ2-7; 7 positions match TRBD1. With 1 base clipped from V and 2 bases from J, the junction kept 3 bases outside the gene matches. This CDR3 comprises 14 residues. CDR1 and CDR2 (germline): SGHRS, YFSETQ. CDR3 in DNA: TGCGCCAGCAGCTTGAGACAGGGTCCCTACGAGCAGTACTTC. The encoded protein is CASSLRQGPYEQYF.

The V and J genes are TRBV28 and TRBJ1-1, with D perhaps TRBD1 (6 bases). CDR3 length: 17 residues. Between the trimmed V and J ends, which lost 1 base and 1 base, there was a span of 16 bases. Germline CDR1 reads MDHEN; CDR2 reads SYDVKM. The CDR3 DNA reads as TGTGCCAGCAGTTTATTCCCCCTCAGGGGCAAGAACACTGAAGCTTTCTTT. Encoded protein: CASSLFPLRGKNTEAFF.

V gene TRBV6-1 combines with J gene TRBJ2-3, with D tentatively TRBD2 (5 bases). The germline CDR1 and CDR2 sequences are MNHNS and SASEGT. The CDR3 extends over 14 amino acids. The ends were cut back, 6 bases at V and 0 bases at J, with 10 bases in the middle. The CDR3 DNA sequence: TGTGCCAGCAGAGCCCGGGATAGCACAGATACGCAGTATTTT. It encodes CASRARDSTDTQYF.

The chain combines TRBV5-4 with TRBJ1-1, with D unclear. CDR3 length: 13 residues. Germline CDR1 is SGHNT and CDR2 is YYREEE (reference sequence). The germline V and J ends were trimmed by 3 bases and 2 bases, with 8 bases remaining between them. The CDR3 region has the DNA TGTGCCAGCAGCTCCTTCCTAAACACTGAAGCTTTCTTT. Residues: CASSSFLNTEAFF.

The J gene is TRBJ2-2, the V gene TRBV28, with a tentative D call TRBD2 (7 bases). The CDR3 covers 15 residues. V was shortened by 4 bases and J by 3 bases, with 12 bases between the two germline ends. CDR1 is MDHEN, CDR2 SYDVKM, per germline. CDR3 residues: CASSSGGQDTGELFF. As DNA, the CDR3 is TGTGCCAGCAGTTCCGGGGGGCAAGACACCGGGGAGCTGTTTTTT.

The CDR3 bases are TGCGCCAGCAGCTTGGGGCGGACAGCGAACACTGAAGCTTTCTTT. It is translated as CASSLGRTANTEAFF. This chain joins TRBV5-1 and TRBJ1-1, with a tentative D call TRBD1 (6 bases). CDR1 SGHRS and CDR2 YFSETQ come from the germline V gene. The CDR3 is 15 residues long. Trimming cost V 0 bases and J 1 base, with 10 bases left between them. Looking up the rest from reference TRBV5-1 and TRBJ1-1 gives the full variable domain: KAGVTQTPRYLIKTRGQQVTLSCSPISGHRSVSWYQQTPGQGLQFLFEYFSETQRNKGNFPGRFSGRQFSNSRSEMNVSTLELGDSALYLCASSLGRTANTEAFFGQGTRLTVV.

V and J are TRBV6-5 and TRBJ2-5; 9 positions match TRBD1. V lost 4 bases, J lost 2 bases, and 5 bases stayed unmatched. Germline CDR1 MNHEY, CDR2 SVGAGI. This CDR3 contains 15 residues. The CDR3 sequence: CASSWGTGRQETQYF. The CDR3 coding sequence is TGTGCCAGCAGTTGGGGGACAGGGAGGCAAGAGACCCAGTACTTC.

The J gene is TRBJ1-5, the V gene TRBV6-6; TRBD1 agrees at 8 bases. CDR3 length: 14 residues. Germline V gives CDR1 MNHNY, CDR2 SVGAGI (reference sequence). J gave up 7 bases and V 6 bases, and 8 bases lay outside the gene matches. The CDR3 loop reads CASSPGTGGQPQHF. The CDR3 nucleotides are TGTGCCAGCAGCCCCGGGACAGGTGGACAGCCCCAGCATTTT.

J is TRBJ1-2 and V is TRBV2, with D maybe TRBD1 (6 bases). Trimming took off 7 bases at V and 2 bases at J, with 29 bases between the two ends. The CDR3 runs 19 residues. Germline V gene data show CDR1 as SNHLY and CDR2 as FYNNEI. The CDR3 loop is CASIWSHTMPGHKNYGYTF. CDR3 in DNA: TGTGCCAGCATTTGGTCCCATACTATGCCGGGACACAAAAACTATGGCTACACCTTC.

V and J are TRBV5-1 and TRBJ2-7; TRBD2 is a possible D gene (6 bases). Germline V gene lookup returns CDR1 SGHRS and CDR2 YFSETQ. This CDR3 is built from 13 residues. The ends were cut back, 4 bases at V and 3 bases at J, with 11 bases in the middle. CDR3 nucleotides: TGCGCCAGCAGCGACGGGGGTGACTACGAGCAGTACTTC. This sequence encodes CASSDGGDYEQYF.

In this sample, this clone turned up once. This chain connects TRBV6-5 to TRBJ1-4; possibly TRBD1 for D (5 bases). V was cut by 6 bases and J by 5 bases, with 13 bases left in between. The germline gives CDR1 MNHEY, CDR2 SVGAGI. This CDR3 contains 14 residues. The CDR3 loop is CASRYGTGNEKLFF. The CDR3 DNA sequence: TGTGCCAGCAGATACGGGACTGGGAATGAAAAACTGTTTTTT.

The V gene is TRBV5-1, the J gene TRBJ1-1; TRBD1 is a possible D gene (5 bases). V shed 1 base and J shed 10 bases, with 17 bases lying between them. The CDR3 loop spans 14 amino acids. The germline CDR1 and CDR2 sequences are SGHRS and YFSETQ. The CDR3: CASSLSAQGWPAFF. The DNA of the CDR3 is TGCGCCAGCAGCTTGTCCGCTCAGGGTTGGCCAGCTTTCTTT.

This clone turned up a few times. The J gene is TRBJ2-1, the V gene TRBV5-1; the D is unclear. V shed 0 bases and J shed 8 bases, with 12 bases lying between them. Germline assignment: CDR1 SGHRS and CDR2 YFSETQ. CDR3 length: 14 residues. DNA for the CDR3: TGCGCCAGCAGCTTGGCCCAGTTTTCCGATGAGCAGTTCTTC. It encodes CASSLAQFSDEQFF.